This TCR beta chain was retrieved from a study of cytomegalovirus exposure and HLA in healthy donors. Whole-study results and caveats: Most TCRs appeared rarely, but some public TCRs recurred in many donors.

With respect to this clone: Its antigen is not identified.

Germline V gene sequence: CDR1 SGDLS, CDR2 YYNGEE. V lost 3 bases and J lost 1, with 8 bases in between. This CDR3 has 13 amino acids. Produced via immunoSEQ multiplex PCR; TCRdb's table is partial and in-frame only. This sample has about 170,000 clones, with about 89% found just once. The J gene is TRBJ2-7, the V gene TRBV9, with D possibly TRBD1 on 5 matching bases. This clonotype was obtained from a man between 18 and 29 years old in good health and CMV-seropositive. The sequenced sample was PBMCs. The CDR3 DNA sequence: TGTGCCAGCAGCGCAGGGATTTCCTACGAGCAGTACTTC. Translated, it gives CASSAGISYEQYF.